Below are 26 T cell receptor beta chains sequenced from a single sample in a study of beta chain features in type 1 diabetes (dated by TCRdb to the late 2010s). The full study reports these points: A moderate but significant shortening of TCRB CDR3 length was observed in type 1 diabetes patients in all four CD4+ subsets.

The antigens of these receptors remain unknown. The library was produced with the immunoSEQ multiplex PCR assay. All of the isolated RNA was reverse transcribed with the High Capacity cDNA Reverse Transcription Kit, so expressed TCRB transcripts were sequenced. TCRdb re-hosts the immuneACCESS table, in-frame sequences only. Its copies lack some clones; in the studies checked, an unresolved V gene accounts for under half of them, and the cause for the rest is not known. In all, the sample holds around 280,000 clones, and approximately 16% of those were seen once. The ten largest clonotypes hold less than 0.02% of the sample. The sample was naive CD4+ T cells from blood. The cell subset or site label here, explained by the study, means: true naive CD4+ T cells. The receptors here all came from a man younger than 35 with type 1 diabetes.

The gene calls are TRBV5-6 and TRBJ2-4; D not certain. The CDR3 has 14 residues. V was shortened by 1 base and J by 1 base, with 6 bases between the two germline ends. CDR1 and CDR2 from the germline V gene are SGHDT and YYEEEE. Here the CDR3 DNA reads TGTGCCAGCAGCTTGTGGCCGGCCAAAAACATTCAGTACTTC. Its protein product is CASSLWPAKNIQYF.

V gene TRBV27 combines with J gene TRBJ2-2; no definite D call. With 5 bases removed from V and 6 bases from J, the gap between germline ends came to 13 bases. The CDR3 spans 14 residues. Germline V gives CDR1 MNHEY, CDR2 SMNVEV (reference sequence). CDR3 sequence reads: CASSRRSTAGELFF. CDR3 coding DNA: TGTGCCAGCAGTCGCCGGTCCACAGCCGGGGAGCTGTTTTTT.

This clone showed up just a few times. Other DNA sequences within the sample encode an identical CDR3. V gene TRBV2 combines with J gene TRBJ1-1; 8 bases line up with TRBD1. This CDR3 comprises 13 residues. With V trimmed by 7 bases and J by 2 bases, 3 bases remained unmatched. In germline, CDR1 is SNHLY, CDR2 FYNNEI. The CDR3 reads CASNGQGNTEAFF. The CDR3 nucleotides read TGTGCCAGCAACGGACAGGGTAACACTGAAGCTTTCTTT.

This clone was seen a handful of times. CDR3: CASSVSGFLTGELFF. As DNA, the CDR3 is TGTGCCAGCAGCGTAAGCGGGTTCCTAACCGGGGAGCTGTTTTTT. The chain recombines TRBV9 with TRBJ2-2; perhaps TRBD2 as D (6 bases). The CDR3 covers 15 residues. Germline values: CDR1 SGDLS, CDR2 YYNGEE. Trimming removed 1 base at V and 5 bases at J, with 12 bases between.

V gene TRBV9 combines with J gene TRBJ2-1; TRBD2 might be the D (5 bases). The CDR3 extends over 17 amino acids. From germline, CDR1 is SGDLS and CDR2 YYNGEE. V gave up 3 bases and J gave up 3 bases, with 19 bases separating them. The CDR3 region is CASSAQMRVEGYNEQFF. DNA for the CDR3: TGTGCCAGCAGCGCCCAGATGAGGGTTGAGGGCTACAATGAGCAGTTCTTC.

The chain couples TRBV10-3 to TRBJ2-3; 10 bases fit TRBD1. J was trimmed by 1 base and V by 11 bases; bases with no gene match: 15. Germline-derived CDR1 and CDR2 are ENHRY and SYGVKD. The CDR3 totals 17 residues. The CDR3 protein is CASSPGQGLRGTDTQYF. Here the CDR3 DNA reads TGTGCCTCCAGTCCGGGACAGGGGTTAAGGGGCACAGATACGCAGTATTTT.

The V call is TRBV27, the J call TRBJ2-7, with no clear D. The CDR3 runs to 11 residues. Germline values: CDR1 MNHEY, CDR2 SMNVEV (reference sequence). Trimming removed 0 bases from V and 6 bases from J, with 3 bases in between. DNA for the CDR3: TGTGCCAGCAGTTTATCCGGCGAGCAGTACTTC. Translating it yields CASSLSGEQYF.

The chain joins TRBV5-1 to TRBJ2-5; D not certain. Germline V gene sequence: CDR1 SGHRS, CDR2 YFSETQ. The CDR3 is made up of 14 amino acids. Trimming stripped 2 bases from V and 1 base from J, with 9 bases between. The CDR3 DNA follows: TGCGCCAGCAGCTTACAGCCAGGCCAAGAGACCCAGTACTTC. It codes for CASSLQPGQETQYF.

V is TRBV9 and J is TRBJ2-3; 9 bases fit TRBD2. The CDR3 runs to 15 residues. V gave up 4 bases and J gave up 1 base; unmatched junction bases: 4. Germline V gene sequence: CDR1 SGDLS, CDR2 YYNGEE. In DNA form, the CDR3 reads TGTGCCAGCAGCCAGCGGGGGGACCGCACAGATACGCAGTATTTT. It specifies CASSQRGDRTDTQYF.

V is TRBV4-2 and J is TRBJ1-2; 8 bases fit TRBD1. V was pared by 3 bases and J by 8 bases, with 8 bases of the junction left unmatched. The CDR3 totals 14 residues. The germline CDR1 and CDR2 sequences are LGHNA and YNFKEQ. The CDR3 is CASSHPDRAEGYTF. CDR3 coding DNA: TGTGCCAGCAGCCACCCGGACAGGGCCGAGGGCTACACCTTC.

This clone has a handful of counts. The chain recombines TRBV30 with TRBJ1-4; 8 nucleotides agree with TRBD1. Per the germline V gene, CDR1 is GTSNPN and CDR2 is SVGIG (reference sequence). The CDR3 is 15 residues long. V shed 1 base and J 5 bases; nucleotides not matched to a gene: 6. In nucleotides, the CDR3 is TGTGCCTGGAGTGACGACAGGGGCATAAATGAAAAACTGTTTTTT. Translating it yields CAWSDDRGINEKLFF.

The rearrangement joins TRBV30 to TRBJ1-3, with D uncertain. Germline V gene sequence: CDR1 GTSNPN, CDR2 SVGIG (reference sequence). V lost 2 bases to trimming and J lost 4 bases, with 9 bases between them. This CDR3 has 13 residues. CDR3 sequence reads: CAWSPGWGNTIYF. CDR3 in DNA: TGTGCCTGGAGTCCGGGATGGGGAAACACCATATATTTT.

The chain carries TRBV27 and TRBJ1-5; 7 bases fit TRBD1. J gave up 3 bases and V 5 bases, and 10 bases lay outside the gene matches. This CDR3 comprises 16 residues. Germline CDR1 reads MNHEY; CDR2 reads SMNVEV (reference sequence). CDR3 DNA: TGTGCCAGCAGTCCCTCAGCAGGGGGGTCCAATCAGCCCCAGCATTTT. Its protein product is CASSPSAGGSNQPQHF.

This clone was recorded many times. The J gene is TRBJ2-1, the V gene TRBV15; D may be TRBD1 (5 bases). Trimming left V 7 bases short and J 4 bases short, with 5 bases between. The germline V gene has CDR1 LNHNV and CDR2 YYDKDF (reference sequence). CDR3 length: 11 residues. Here the CDR3 DNA reads TGTGCCACCAAGGGGTACAATGAGCAGTTCTTC. It specifies CATKGYNEQFF.

This clone has just a few counts. The chain combines TRBV6-5 with TRBJ2-1, with D tentatively TRBD1 (5 bases). The CDR3 extends over 13 amino acids. V was cut by 6 bases and J by 6 bases, with 12 bases left in between. Germline lookup yields CDR1 MNHEY and CDR2 SVGAGI. The CDR3 DNA is TGTGCCAGCAGCCACAGGAATGGCAATGAGCAGTTCTTC. Translated: CASSHRNGNEQFF.

This clone was detected a few times. The chain links TRBV7-2 to TRBJ1-2; 7 nucleotides line up with TRBD1. Unmatched junction bases numbered 6, after V lost 3 bases and J lost 8 bases. The CDR3 has 13 residues. CDR1 SGHTA and CDR2 FQGNSA come from the germline V gene. The CDR3: CASSFARGSGYTF. The CDR3 bases are TGTGCCAGCAGCTTCGCCAGGGGGAGCGGCTACACCTTC.

The chain recombines TRBV7-8 with TRBJ2-3, with TRBD2 matching over 13 bases. The CDR3 is 16 residues long. Losses at the gene ends were 5 bases for V and 8 bases for J; bases not matched to a gene: 10. The V gene's germline CDR1 is SGHVS and CDR2 FQNEAQ. This chain's CDR3 is CASSPITGLAGVTQYF. The CDR3 DNA reads as TGTGCCAGCAGCCCCATCACCGGACTAGCGGGAGTTACGCAGTATTTT.

This clone has a handful of counts. The rearrangement uses TRBV7-6 and TRBJ2-3; 8 nucleotides match TRBD2. The CDR3 contains 16 residues. CDR1 and CDR2 (germline): SGHVS, FNYEAQ. With V trimmed by 4 bases and J by 2 bases, 8 bases remained unmatched. CDR3 nucleotide sequence: TGTGCCAGCAGCTCCCTAGCGGGTTCGGCCACAGATACGCAGTATTTT. This translates into CASSSLAGSATDTQYF.

In this sample, this clone turned up a few times. This rearrangement joins TRBV10-2 to TRBJ2-1, with D uncertain. The V and J ends lost 5 bases and 6 bases respectively, with 14 bases between them. The CDR3 sequence is 14 residues long. Germline values: CDR1 WSHSY, CDR2 SAAADI. CDR3 region: CASSTASNFNEQFF. For the CDR3, the DNA is TGCGCCAGCAGTACGGCTAGTAACTTCAATGAGCAGTTCTTC.

This clone occurred a few times. The chain joins TRBV5-6 to TRBJ1-1; 9 nucleotides agree with TRBD1. This CDR3 contains 16 residues. Germline V gene sequence: CDR1 SGHDT, CDR2 YYEEEE. V gave up 4 bases and J gave up 0 bases; unmatched junction bases: 7. The CDR3 reads CASSLLGQGMNTEAFF. In DNA, the CDR3 is TGTGCCAGCAGCCTTCTGGGACAGGGCATGAACACTGAAGCTTTCTTT.

The chain links TRBV12-1 to TRBJ2-5; the table's D call, TRBD1, has no DNA check behind it. TRBV12-1 counts as a pseudogene. This CDR3 is 13 amino acids long. The CDR3 sequence: CASSFGTEETQYF. For the CDR3, the DNA is TGTGCCAGCAGCTTTGGGACAGAAGAGACCCAGTACTTC.

Only a few counts were recorded for this clone. The chain links TRBV9 to TRBJ2-1; 7 positions agree with TRBD2. Germline-derived CDR1 and CDR2 are SGDLS and YYNGEE. Germline trimming cut 4 bases from V and 3 bases from J; bases unmatched to any gene: 4. The CDR3 is 14 amino acids. The CDR3 DNA is TGTGCCAGCAGCACCAGCGGGATCTACAATGAGCAGTTCTTC. Encoded protein: CASSTSGIYNEQFF. The whole variable domain, filled in from reference TRBV9 and TRBJ2-1, reads DSGVTQTPKHLITATGQRVTLRCSPRSGDLSVYWYQQSLDQGLQFLIQYYNGEERAKGNILERFSAQQFPDLHSELNLSSLELGDSALYFCASSTSGIYNEQFFGPGTRLTVL.

V is TRBV6-1 and J is TRBJ2-1; TRBD2 matches at 12 bases. V dropped 4 bases and J dropped 6; count of bases not matched to a gene: 7. The CDR3 is 16 amino acids. Germline CDR1 MNHNS, CDR2 SASEGT. The CDR3 DNA sequence: TGTGCCAGCAGTGCGCCTAGCGGGGGGGCCTCCAATGAGCAGTTCTTC. It specifies CASSAPSGGASNEQFF.

The chain joins TRBV7-9 to TRBJ1-2; 7 nucleotides align to TRBD1. CDR3 size: 15 residues. V was pared by 5 bases and J by 3 bases, with 9 bases of the junction left unmatched. CDR1 is SEHNR, CDR2 FQNEAQ, per germline (reference sequence). CDR3 residues: CASSTLQGQHYGYTF. CDR3 nucleotides: TGTGCCAGCAGCACTTTACAGGGGCAACACTATGGCTACACCTTC.

This clone was picked up a small number of times. V is TRBV7-9 and J is TRBJ1-2; D remains ambiguous. The V and J ends lost 2 bases and 0 bases respectively, with 10 bases between them. CDR1 is SEHNR and CDR2 is FQNEAQ in the germline V gene (reference sequence). CDR3 length: 15 residues. The DNA for the CDR3 is TGTGCCAGCAGCTTAAGTGCAGAAGCTAACTATGGCTACACCTTC. It yields the protein CASSLSAEANYGYTF.

The genes are TRBV4-1 and TRBJ2-1, with D possibly being TRBD2 (6 bases). Germline-derived CDR1 and CDR2 are MGHRA and YSYEKL. Trimming took off 2 bases at V and 6 bases at J, with 14 bases between the two ends. The CDR3 extends over 15 amino acids. In DNA, the CDR3 is TGCGCCAGCAGCCAACCACCGGGACTGATCAATGAGCAGTTCTTC. It specifies CASSQPPGLINEQFF.